A few counts support the clone carrying this T cell receptor (beta chain). The sample comes from a study of patients and donors after allogeneic stem cell transplantation. CDR1 and CDR2 (germline): SGHDT, YYEEEE. The CDR3 has 15 residues. The ends were cut back, 3 bases at V and 3 bases at J, with 13 bases in the middle. A single record per CDR3 protein comes from TCRdb applying MiXCR to the RT-PCR reads. The top ten hold about 6% of the sample, which has roughly 940,000 distinct CDR3 sequences, 15% to 20% seen once. The sequenced sample consisted of blood, either unsorted or a sorted T cell fraction (not recorded which). This rearrangement joins TRBV5-6 to TRBJ2-1; no definite D call. The TCR originated in a human donor who was either an allogeneic HSCT recipient or a stem cell or donor lymphocyte infusion donor (not recorded which). It is not recorded whose cells these are; they may come from a transplant donor. The CDR3 protein is CASSSALPIYNEQFF. Written as DNA, the CDR3 is TGTGCCAGCAGCTCTGCACTGCCGATCTACAATGAGCAGTTCTTC.